Listed below are T cell receptor beta chains from one sample, sequenced in a study of spatial heterogeneity in lung cancer. TCRdb itself ran the 5' RACE reads through MiXCR, one entry per CDR3 protein. The sample shows about 9,600 distinct CDR3 sequences, approximately 5.8% of them seen only once. The sequences come from lung tumor tissue, collected at surgery. The source is a female donor with early-stage non-small cell lung cancer. The CDR3 runs from the conserved cysteine through the conserved F or W. The order of the fields is D gene, J gene, clone size, V gene, CDR3 DNA, CDR3 protein. The D gene is left open where the match is weak. The size entry is marked missing in some rows and otherwise reads once, few, many or a size class.

- TRBJ2-7 - TRBV12-3/TRBV12-4 TGTGCCAGCAGCCGTTCCGGGGCCGGCGAGCAGTACTTC CASSRSGAGEQYF
- TRBJ2-7 many TRBV27 TGTGCCAGCAGTTGGCAGGCCCCGGGGGAGCAGTACTTC CASSWQAPGEQYF
TRBD2 TRBJ2-1 many TRBV5-1 TGCGCCAGCAGCTTGGCCACGGCTAGCGGGGTAGGCAATGAGCAGTTCTTC CASSLATASGVGNEQFF
TRBD2 TRBJ2-7 many TRBV7-8 TGTGCCAGCAGCTTAGGCGGGACTAGCGGGACAACCCGGCAGTACTTC CASSLGGTSGTTRQYF
TRBD1 TRBJ2-3 few TRBV5-4 TGTGCCAGCAGCTTGAGGACAGGGGGACCTACAGATACGCAGTATTTT CASSLRTGGPTDTQYF
- TRBJ2-5 medium-sized TRBV7-6 TGTGCCAGCAGCTTAGTGGGCCCGGGATCGGGTTTCGAGACCCAGTACTTC CASSLVGPGSGFETQYF
- TRBJ2-3 - TRBV10-3 TGTGCCAATTCCTTTGGGGGTTGCGACGGCACAGATACGCAGTATTTT CANSFGGCDGTDTQYF
- TRBJ2-7 many TRBV5-1 TGCGCCAGCAGCCGAGACCCTAGCGATAGCTCCTACGAGCAGTACTTC CASSRDPSDSSYEQYF
- TRBJ2-7 many TRBV11-2 TGTGCCAGCAGCCCATGGGGCGGGACGGCCTACGAGCAGTACTTC CASSPWGGTAYEQYF
TRBD1 TRBJ1-3 few TRBV18 TGTGCCAGCTCCCCTCCGGACAGGTTACCCTCTGGAAACACCATATATTTT CASSPPDRLPSGNTIYF
- TRBJ2-1 medium-sized TRBV28 TGTGCCAGCAGTTCACAGGGAAATGAGCAGTTCTTC CASSSQGNEQFF
- TRBJ1-1 - TRBV19 TGTGCCAGTAGTAGGTCAGGGAGTGAAGCTTTCTTT CASSRSGSEAFF
- TRBJ2-7 - TRBV20-1 TGCAGTGCTAGACCGGGACACTTCTACGAGCAGTACTTC CSARPGHFYEQYF
TRBD2 TRBJ2-2 few TRBV6-5 TGTGCCAGCAGTTATCGAGGCCTAGCGGAGATCACCGGGGAGCTGTTTTTT CASSYRGLAEITGELFF
- TRBJ2-1 medium-sized TRBV5-1 TGCGCCAGCAGCTCCGGGGGCCAGTCCTACAATGAGCAGTTCTTC CASSSGGQSYNEQFF
TRBD2 TRBJ2-1 medium-sized TRBV20-1 TGCAGTGCTAGAGATCGGGGGACTAGGACCATAAATGAGCAGTTCTTC CSARDRGTRTINEQFF
TRBD2 TRBJ2-1 - TRBV27 TGTGCCAGCAGTCCCCGTGGCGGGAGAGCCCGAGGGATGGACAATGAGCAGTTCTTC CASSPRGGRARGMDNEQFF
TRBD2 TRBJ2-1 - TRBV7-9 TGTGCCAGCAGCTTAACTGGGACTAGCAATTTGAATGAGCAGTTCTTC CASSLTGTSNLNEQFF
- TRBJ1-3 many TRBV2 TGTGCCAGCAGTGTGCAGGCTGGAAACACCATATATTTT CASSVQAGNTIYF
- TRBJ1-2 large TRBV29-1 TGCAGCGTTGAAGATCAACCACGGAGCTATGGCTACACCTTC CSVEDQPRSYGYTF
- TRBJ1-1 few TRBV15 TGTGCCACCAGCAGCATAATGAACACTGAAGCTTTCTTT CATSSIMNTEAFF
- TRBJ2-1 - TRBV18 TGTGCCAGCTCACCAGTACCCGGACAGTCCTTTTCCTTCTCCTACAATGAGCAGTTCTTC CASSPVPGQSFSFSYNEQFF
TRBD1 TRBJ1-5 medium-sized TRBV12-3/TRBV12-4 TGTGCCAGCGAACAGGGGGCTCAGCCCCAGCATTTT CASEQGAQPQHF
TRBD2 TRBJ2-3 many TRBV9 TGTGCCAGCAGCCCGCGCGGACTAGCGGGGGAGCGAGATACGCAGTATTTT CASSPRGLAGERDTQYF
- TRBJ2-2 medium-sized TRBV6-5 TGTGCCAGCAGCCCCCTGTCGGGGGGCAGCACCGGGGAGCTGTTTTTT CASSPLSGGSTGELFF
- TRBJ2-3 medium-sized TRBV29-1 TGCAGCGCTGAGCGAGGGGTTGGGGCAGATACGCAGTATTTT CSAERGVGADTQYF
TRBD2 TRBJ2-7 many TRBV15 TGTGCCACCAGCGGATTAGCGGGGATCTACGAGCAGTACTTC CATSGLAGIYEQYF
- TRBJ1-1 medium-sized TRBV4-2 TGTGCCAGCAGCCAACCCTACCCTATGAACACTGAAGCTTTCTTT CASSQPYPMNTEAFF
- TRBJ1-1 many TRBV6-6 TGTGCCAGTAACTCTCAAGGGAACACTGAAGCTTTCTTT CASNSQGNTEAFF
TRBD2 TRBJ2-3 medium-sized TRBV10-3 TGTGCCACCGCCGGGAGCGGGGGGGCAGATACGCAGTATTTT CATAGSGGADTQYF
- TRBJ2-2 medium-sized TRBV3-1 TGTGCCAGCAGCCGAGCTGGGGCCGGGGAGCTGTTTTTT CASSRAGAGELFF
- TRBJ2-7 few TRBV27 TGTGCCAGCAGTTTATACGGGGCCTACGAGCAGTACTTC CASSLYGAYEQYF
- TRBJ2-1 many TRBV7-8 TGTGCCAGCAGCGCCTACAGAGTCTCCTACAATGAGCAGTTCTTC CASSAYRVSYNEQFF
TRBD2 TRBJ2-1 many TRBV28 TGTGCCAGCAGGAAAACCGGGACTACCCTTTCCCAGCAGTTCTTC CASRKTGTTLSQQFF
- TRBJ2-2 many TRBV7-2 TGTGCCAGCAGCTTAGCGCGGAGCGGGGAGCTGTTTTTT CASSLARSGELFF
- TRBJ1-2 medium-sized TRBV25-1 TGTGCCAGCAGTGCAAGCGAGCCTAACTATGGCTACACCTTC CASSASEPNYGYTF
TRBD2 TRBJ2-1 few TRBV7-2 TGTGCCAGCAGCTTCGGACTAGCGGGGGTCCCGTTCTTC CASSFGLAGVPFF
- TRBJ2-1 few TRBV28 TGTGCCAGCAGCAGTTTCTCATCCGGTAGAGCCTACAATGAGCAGTTCTTC CASSSFSSGRAYNEQFF
- TRBJ2-1 many TRBV7-9 TGTGCCAGCACACTATCGGCAATCAATGAGCAGTTCTTC CASTLSAINEQFF
- TRBJ1-3 few TRBV7-9 TGTGCCAGCAGCTTAACTGGAAACACCATATATTTT CASSLTGNTIYF
- TRBJ2-2 many TRBV7-9 TGTGCCAGCAGCTTAGCGATATCCACCGGGGAGCTGTTTTTT CASSLAISTGELFF
TRBD2 TRBJ2-1 many TRBV3-1 TGTGCCAGCAGTGCAAGGACTAGCGGGCCCAATGAGCAGTTCTTC CASSARTSGPNEQFF
TRBD2 TRBJ2-1 - TRBV5-5 TGTGCCAGCAGCTCCGATTGGACTAGCGGGACGGCTGAGCAGTTCTTC CASSSDWTSGTAEQFF
- TRBJ2-7 many TRBV5-1 TGCGCCAGCAGCTTGGCACGAACCTACGAGCAGTACTTC CASSLARTYEQYF